The 20 T cell receptor beta chains in this list originate from one sample, sequenced in a study of Ad26.COV2.S vaccination and SARS-CoV-2 variants. Data came from immunoSEQ multiplex PCR; TCRdb stores just in-frame clones and leaves some out. The table records 300,000 to 500,000 clones, roughly nine tenths of them present only once. Treatment of the sample: around 19 received Ad26.COV2.S at low or high dose, single or two shots; several received placebo; per-sample allocation not given. Following the first vaccine or placebo injection, samples were taken on day 63. The sequencing here drew on peripheral blood, taken in a trial of Ad26.COV2.S vaccine versus placebo. The receptor set was obtained from a person between 18 and 59 years old who received the Ad26.COV2.S COVID-19 vaccine or a placebo.

The chain recombines TRBV11-1 with TRBJ2-2; 9 nucleotides line up with TRBD2. This CDR3 region has 15 residues. V was pared by 6 bases and J by 2 bases, with 4 bases of the junction left unmatched. CDR1 is SGHAT, CDR2 FQDESV, per germline (reference sequence). The CDR3 nucleotides are TGTGCCAGCAGTTCGACTAGCGGAAACACCGGGGAGCTGTTTTTT. It translates to CASSSTSGNTGELFF.

The chain is built from TRBV4-1 and TRBJ1-1, with D perhaps TRBD1 (5 bases). Between the trimmed V and J ends, which lost 0 bases and 0 bases, there was a span of 17 bases. Germline CDR1 is MGHRA and CDR2 is YSYEKL. This CDR3 comprises 18 residues. CDR3 DNA: TGCGCCAGCAGCCAAGAAGGGTACAGGAGCTTTATGAACACTGAAGCTTTCTTT. Its protein is CASSQEGYRSFMNTEAFF.

The gene calls are TRBV29-1 and TRBJ2-5, with no clear D. The CDR3 consists of 12 residues. Trimming cost V 4 bases and J 5 bases, with 11 bases left between them. Germline CDR1 reads SQVTM; CDR2 reads ANQGSEA. The CDR3 DNA follows: TGCAGCGTTGGGGCAACGGTGGAGACCCAGTACTTC. Translated, it gives CSVGATVETQYF.

This clone has a single count. V is TRBV9 and J is TRBJ1-3; D call uncertain. CDR3 length: 15 amino acids. Deletions cut 4 bases from V and 4 bases from J, with 15 bases between. Germline V gives CDR1 SGDLS, CDR2 YYNGEE. CDR3 residues: CASSMEGSRGNTIYF. Here the CDR3 DNA reads TGTGCCAGCAGCATGGAAGGGAGTCGCGGAAACACCATATATTTT.

The CDR3 protein is CASSMRTSPYNEQFF. As DNA, the CDR3 is TGTGCCAGTAGTATGCGGACTAGCCCTTACAATGAGCAGTTCTTC. This chain joins TRBV19 and TRBJ2-1; TRBD2 matches at 8 bases. The CDR3 runs 15 residues. The germline V gene encodes CDR1 LNHDA and CDR2 SQIVND (reference sequence). Trimming removed 3 bases from V and 4 bases from J; junction bases left unmatched: 5.

This clone turned up a few times. The same CDR3 is also encoded by other DNA sequences in this sample. The chain carries TRBV6-6 and TRBJ1-5; unclear D gene. CDR1 is MNHNY and CDR2 is SVGAGI in the germline V gene (reference sequence). Trimming removed 2 bases from V and 2 bases from J, with 4 bases in between. CDR3 length equals 13 residues. The CDR3 nucleotides are TGTGCCAGCAGTTACGGGGGCAATCAGCCCCAGCATTTT. Its protein is CASSYGGNQPQHF.

In this sample, this clone turned up once. J is TRBJ1-2 and V is TRBV5-6; no firm D call. Germline values: CDR1 SGHDT, CDR2 YYEEEE. The CDR3 is 14 residues long. Trimming cost V 4 bases and J 4 bases, with 14 bases left between them. For the CDR3, the DNA is TGTGCCAGCAGCGGGCCCGGGAGTTTCTATGGCTACACCTTC. Amino acids: CASSGPGSFYGYTF.

This clone was detected only a few times. V and J are TRBV7-9 and TRBJ1-1; D is unresolved. Trimming left V 1 base short and J 11 bases short, with 11 bases between. In germline, CDR1 is SEHNR, CDR2 FQNEAQ (reference sequence). The CDR3 has 12 amino acids. CDR3 bases: TGTGCCAGCAGCTTAGTCACCGGGTGGGCTTTCTTT. This encodes CASSLVTGWAFF.

The CDR3 DNA follows: TGTGCCAGCTCACCAAGGGGGCTAGGCAATGAGCAGTTCTTC. Residues: CASSPRGLGNEQFF. V gene TRBV18 combines with J gene TRBJ2-1; 7 nucleotides line up with TRBD1. This CDR3 has 14 amino acids. Germline values: CDR1 KGHSH, CDR2 LQKENI. Trimming cost V 2 bases and J 6 bases; bases outside gene matches: 4.

The genes are TRBV11-2 and TRBJ2-3, with 9 nucleotides matching TRBD2. Trimming cost V 4 bases and J 1 base; bases outside gene matches: 6. This CDR3 contains 16 residues. CDR1 SGHAT and CDR2 FQNNGV come from the germline V gene. The CDR3 reads CASSSLRTSGTDTQYF. In nucleotides, the CDR3 is TGTGCCAGCAGCTCGTTGAGGACTAGCGGCACAGATACGCAGTATTTT.

This clone has a single count. This sequence joins TRBV7-2 and TRBJ2-7; maybe TRBD1 (6 bases). Germline CDR1 reads SGHTA; CDR2 reads FQGNSA. CDR3 size: 14 residues. V was trimmed by 4 bases and J by 7 bases, leaving 17 bases between them. CDR3 loop: CASSSSRKGEEQYF. In DNA, the CDR3 is TGTGCCAGCAGCTCCTCCAGGAAGGGGGAAGAGCAGTACTTC.

The chain joins TRBV30 to TRBJ2-7; D is undetermined. The germline V and J ends were trimmed by 2 bases and 6 bases, with 8 bases remaining between them. This CDR3 is 11 amino acids long. CDR1 GTSNPN and CDR2 SVGIG come from the germline V gene (reference sequence). As DNA, the CDR3 is TGTGCCTGGAGTTCCTCGGCCGAGCAGTACTTC. Protein sequence: CAWSSSAEQYF.

V usage is TRBV18 and J usage is TRBJ2-2; TRBD1 matches 9 bases. Germline CDR1 and CDR2: KGHSH and LQKENI. CDR3 size: 16 residues. Trimming took 4 bases from V and 4 from J; bases not matched to a gene: 7. This CDR3 reads CASSQQQGASTGELFF. The CDR3 coding sequence is TGTGCCAGCTCACAACAACAGGGGGCGAGCACCGGGGAGCTGTTTTTT.

This clone came up a few times. V and J are TRBV5-1 and TRBJ1-2, with D possibly matching TRBD1 (5 bases). This CDR3 comprises 16 residues. Per the germline V gene, CDR1 is SGHRS and CDR2 is YFSETQ. V gave up 3 bases and J gave up 0 bases, with 15 bases separating them. CDR3 DNA: TGCGCCAGCAGCTCGAGGGGAGGGCTCACTAACTATGGCTACACCTTC. Amino acids: CASSSRGGLTNYGYTF.

The V and J genes are TRBV6-5 and TRBJ1-6; unclear D gene. This CDR3 is 14 amino acids long. V was cut by 4 bases and J by 5 bases, with 9 bases left in between. The germline V gene has CDR1 MNHEY and CDR2 SVGAGI. The CDR3 protein is CASSLSTDNSPLHF. The DNA of the CDR3 is TGTGCCAGCAGTTTGTCTACCGATAATTCACCCCTCCACTTT.

This clone occurred once. The chain carries TRBV7-9 and TRBJ2-2; unclear D gene. This CDR3 has 18 residues. Trimming stripped 3 bases from V and 2 bases from J, with 19 bases between. Germline CDR1 SEHNR, CDR2 FQNEAQ (reference sequence). CDR3 DNA: TGTGCCAGCAGCTTCGCGTTCGGCGTAAGCAAAAACACCGGGGAGCTGTTTTTT. It codes for CASSFAFGVSKNTGELFF.

The chain carries TRBV3-1 (or the pseudogene TRBV3-2) and TRBJ1-2; tentatively, D is TRBD1 (6 bases). The V gene lost 0 bases and the J gene lost 8 bases, with 16 bases spanning the gap. From germline, CDR1 is LGHDT and CDR2 YNNKEL (reference sequence). The CDR3 is made up of 15 amino acids. The CDR3 protein is CASSQEGRGWQGYTF. Here the CDR3 DNA reads TGTGCCAGCAGCCAAGAGGGCAGGGGATGGCAGGGCTACACCTTC.

This chain links TRBV5-7 with TRBJ2-1; D not certain. TRBV5-7 is classed as an ORF, of uncertain function. The V end lost 1 base, the J end lost 0 bases, and 14 bases lay between the germline ends. The length of the CDR3 is 17 residues. The CDR3 sequence: CASSLWGSLSSYNEQFF. CDR3 DNA sequence: TGTGCCAGCAGCTTGTGGGGTAGCCTGAGCTCCTACAATGAGCAGTTCTTC.

The rearrangement joins TRBV20-1 to TRBJ1-1, with 8 bases identical to TRBD1. CDR3 length: 11 amino acids. Germline CDR1 is DFQATT and CDR2 is SNEGSKA (reference sequence). As DNA, the CDR3 is TGCAGCGCCGACAGGGGTCAGGGAGCTTTCTTT. Translation gives CSADRGQGAFF.

With regard to this clone: This may stem from a read error, because a much larger clone lies one nucleotide away. The same CDR3 also results from other DNA sequences found in this sample. The V call is TRBV7-2, the J call TRBJ1-1; TRBD1 might be the D (5 bases). V lost 3 bases, J lost 1 base, and 6 bases lay in between. The germline V gene has CDR1 SGHTA and CDR2 FQGNSA. The CDR3 runs to 13 residues. The CDR3 loop reads CASSFQGNTEAFF. CDR3 DNA: TGTGCCAGCAGCTTTCAGGGGAACACTGAAGCTTTCTTT.